The TCR beta chain under discussion was sequenced for a study of T-cell memory formation after mild COVID-19. The sample holds many counts of this clonotype. TCRdb recomputed calls from the 5' RACE reads with MiXCR, one row per CDR3 protein. The sample carries fewer than 600,000 distinct CDR3 sequences, roughly a fifth recorded once. V lost 2 bases to trimming and J lost 0 bases, with 7 bases between them. This CDR3 has 14 amino acids. This clonotype originated in an adult woman who had mild COVID-19 (a few samples of this study predate the infection). Cell type and time point are not known. The sample taken for sequencing was PBMCs or a T cell subset sorted from them (not recorded which). The genes are TRBV12-3 or TRBV12-4 and TRBJ1-1, with TRBD1 as a possible D gene (6 bases). CDR3 protein: CASSLRGMNTEAFF. The CDR3 DNA sequence: TGTGCCAGCAGTTTAAGGGGGATGAACACTGAAGCTTTCTTT.